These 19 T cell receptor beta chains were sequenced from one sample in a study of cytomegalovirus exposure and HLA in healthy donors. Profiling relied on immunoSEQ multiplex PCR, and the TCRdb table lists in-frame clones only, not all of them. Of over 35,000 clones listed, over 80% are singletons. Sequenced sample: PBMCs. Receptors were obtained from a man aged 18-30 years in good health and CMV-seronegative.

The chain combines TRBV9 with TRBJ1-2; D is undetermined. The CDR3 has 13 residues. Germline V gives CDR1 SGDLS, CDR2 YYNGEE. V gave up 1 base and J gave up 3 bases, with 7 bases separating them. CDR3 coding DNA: TGTGCCAGCAGCGTAAACCAGGACTATGGCTACACCTTC. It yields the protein CASSVNQDYGYTF.

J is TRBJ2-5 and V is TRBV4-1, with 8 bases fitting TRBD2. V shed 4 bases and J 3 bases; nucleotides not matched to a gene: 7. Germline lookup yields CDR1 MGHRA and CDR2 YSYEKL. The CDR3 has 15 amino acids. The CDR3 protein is CASSPLGAGEETQYF. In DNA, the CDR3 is TGCGCCAGCAGCCCCTTGGGAGCGGGGGAAGAGACCCAGTACTTC.

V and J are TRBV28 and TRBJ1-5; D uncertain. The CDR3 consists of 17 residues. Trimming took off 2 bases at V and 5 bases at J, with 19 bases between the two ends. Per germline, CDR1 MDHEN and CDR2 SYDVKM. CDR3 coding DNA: TGTGCCAGCAGTTTAGGTACCGTACAGAGACCTTATCAGCCCCAGCATTTT. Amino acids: CASSLGTVQRPYQPQHF. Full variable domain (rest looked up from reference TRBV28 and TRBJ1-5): DVKVTQSSRYLVKRTGEKVFLECVQDMDHENMFWYRQDPGLGLRLIYFSYDVKMKEKGDIPEGYSVSREKKERFSLILESASTNQTSMYLCASSLGTVQRPYQPQHFGDGTRLSIL.

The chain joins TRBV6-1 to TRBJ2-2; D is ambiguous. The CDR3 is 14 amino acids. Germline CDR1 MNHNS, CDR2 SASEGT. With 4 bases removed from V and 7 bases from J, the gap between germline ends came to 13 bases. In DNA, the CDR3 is TGTGCCAGCAGTGTTCAGACGGAGATCGGGGAGCTGTTTTTT. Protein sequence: CASSVQTEIGELFF.

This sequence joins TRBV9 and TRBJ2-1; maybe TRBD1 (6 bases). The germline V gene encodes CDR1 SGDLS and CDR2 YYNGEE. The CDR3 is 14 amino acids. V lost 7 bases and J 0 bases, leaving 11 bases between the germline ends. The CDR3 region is CASGDTRSYNEQFF. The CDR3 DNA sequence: TGTGCCAGCGGGGACACTCGCTCCTACAATGAGCAGTTCTTC.

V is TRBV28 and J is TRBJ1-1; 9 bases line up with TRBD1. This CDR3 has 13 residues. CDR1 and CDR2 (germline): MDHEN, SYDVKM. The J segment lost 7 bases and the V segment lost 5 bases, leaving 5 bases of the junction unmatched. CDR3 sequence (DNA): TGTGCCAGCAGTAACAGGGGGCCTGGTGAAGCTTTCTTT. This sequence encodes CASSNRGPGEAFF. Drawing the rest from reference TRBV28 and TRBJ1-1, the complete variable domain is DVKVTQSSRYLVKRTGEKVFLECVQDMDHENMFWYRQDPGLGLRLIYFSYDVKMKEKGDIPEGYSVSREKKERFSLILESASTNQTSMYLCASSNRGPGEAFFGQGTRLTVV.

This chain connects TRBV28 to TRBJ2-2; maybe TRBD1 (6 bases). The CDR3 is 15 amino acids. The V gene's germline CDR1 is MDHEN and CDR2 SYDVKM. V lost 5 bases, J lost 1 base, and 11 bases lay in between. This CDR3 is CASSPDRQNTGELFF. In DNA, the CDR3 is TGTGCCAGCAGTCCTGACAGGCAGAACACCGGGGAGCTGTTTTTT.

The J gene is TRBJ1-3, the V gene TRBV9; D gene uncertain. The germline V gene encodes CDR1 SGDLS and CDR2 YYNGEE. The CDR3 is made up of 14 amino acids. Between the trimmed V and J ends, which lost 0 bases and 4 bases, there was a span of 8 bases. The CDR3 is CASSVGGGGNTIYF. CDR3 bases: TGTGCCAGCAGCGTAGGAGGAGGCGGAAACACCATATATTTT. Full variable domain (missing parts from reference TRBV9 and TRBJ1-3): DSGVTQTPKHLITATGQRVTLRCSPRSGDLSVYWYQQSLDQGLQFLIQYYNGEERAKGNILERFSAQQFPDLHSELNLSSLELGDSALYFCASSVGGGGNTIYFGEGSWLTVV.

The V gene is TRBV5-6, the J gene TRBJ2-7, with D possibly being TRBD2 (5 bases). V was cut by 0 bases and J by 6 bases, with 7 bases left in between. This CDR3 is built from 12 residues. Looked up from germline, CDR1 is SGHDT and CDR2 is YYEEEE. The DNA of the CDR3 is TGTGCCAGCAGCTTGGGGAGGACCGAGCAGTACTTC. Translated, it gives CASSLGRTEQYF.

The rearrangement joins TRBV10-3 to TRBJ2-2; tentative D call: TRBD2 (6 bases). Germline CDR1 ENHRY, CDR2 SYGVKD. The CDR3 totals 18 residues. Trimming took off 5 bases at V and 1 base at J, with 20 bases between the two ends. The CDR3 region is CAISKGVGAGGNTGELFF. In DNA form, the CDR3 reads TGTGCCATCAGTAAAGGGGTCGGCGCCGGGGGGAACACCGGGGAGCTGTTTTTT.

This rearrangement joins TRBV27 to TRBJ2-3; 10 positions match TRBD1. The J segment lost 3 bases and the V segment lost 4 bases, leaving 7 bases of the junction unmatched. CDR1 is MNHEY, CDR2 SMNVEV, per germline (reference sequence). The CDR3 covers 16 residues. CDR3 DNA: TGTGCCAGCAGTTATACACCGGGACAGGGGACAGATACGCAGTATTTT. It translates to CASSYTPGQGTDTQYF.

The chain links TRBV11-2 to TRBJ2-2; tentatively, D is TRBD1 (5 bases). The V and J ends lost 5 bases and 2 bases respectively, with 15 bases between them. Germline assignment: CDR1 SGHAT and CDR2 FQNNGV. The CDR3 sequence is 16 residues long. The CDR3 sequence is CASSDRPGQNTGELFF. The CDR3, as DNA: TGTGCCAGCAGCGATCGACCCGGACAAAACACCGGGGAGCTGTTTTTT.

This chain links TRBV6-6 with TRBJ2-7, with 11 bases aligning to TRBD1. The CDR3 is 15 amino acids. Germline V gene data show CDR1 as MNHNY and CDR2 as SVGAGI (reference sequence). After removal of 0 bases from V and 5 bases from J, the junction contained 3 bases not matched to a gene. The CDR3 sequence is CASSYSGTGGNEQYF. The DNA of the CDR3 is TGTGCCAGCAGTTACTCTGGGACAGGGGGAAACGAGCAGTACTTC.

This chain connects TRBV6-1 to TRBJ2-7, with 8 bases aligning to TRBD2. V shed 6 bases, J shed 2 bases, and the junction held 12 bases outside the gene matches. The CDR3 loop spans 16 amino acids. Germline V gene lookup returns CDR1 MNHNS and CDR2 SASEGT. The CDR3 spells CASRETLAGVTYEQYF. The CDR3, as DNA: TGTGCCAGCAGAGAAACCCTAGCGGGCGTTACCTACGAGCAGTACTTC.

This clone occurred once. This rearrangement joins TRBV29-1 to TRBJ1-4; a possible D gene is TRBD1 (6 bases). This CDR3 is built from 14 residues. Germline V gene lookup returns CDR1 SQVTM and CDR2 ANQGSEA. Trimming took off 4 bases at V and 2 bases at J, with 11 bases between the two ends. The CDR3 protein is CSVALQGTNEKLFF. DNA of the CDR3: TGCAGCGTTGCTCTCCAGGGGACTAATGAAAAACTGTTTTTT.

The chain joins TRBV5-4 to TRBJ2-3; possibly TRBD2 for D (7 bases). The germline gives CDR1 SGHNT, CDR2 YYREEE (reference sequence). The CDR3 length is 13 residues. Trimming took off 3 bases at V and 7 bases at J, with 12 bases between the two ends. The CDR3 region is CASSWRGGNTQYF. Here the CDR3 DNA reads TGTGCCAGCAGCTGGAGGGGGGGAAATACGCAGTATTTT.

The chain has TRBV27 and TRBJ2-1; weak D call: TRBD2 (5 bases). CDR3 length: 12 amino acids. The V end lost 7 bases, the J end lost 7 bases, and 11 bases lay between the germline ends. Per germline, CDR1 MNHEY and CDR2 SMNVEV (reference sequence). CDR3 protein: CASKRDGNEQFF. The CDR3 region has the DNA TGTGCCAGCAAGAGGGATGGGAATGAGCAGTTCTTC.

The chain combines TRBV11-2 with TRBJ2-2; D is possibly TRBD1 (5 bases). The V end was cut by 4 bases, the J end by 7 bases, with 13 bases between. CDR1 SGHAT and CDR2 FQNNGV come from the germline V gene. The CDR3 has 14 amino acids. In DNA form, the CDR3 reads TGTGCCAGCAGCTCAAGGGGTCTGTTCGGGGAGCTGTTTTTT. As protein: CASSSRGLFGELFF. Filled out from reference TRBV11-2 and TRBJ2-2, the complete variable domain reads EAGVAQSPRYKIIEKRQSVAFWCNPISGHATLYWYQQILGQGPKLLIQFQNNGVVDDSQLPKDRFSAERLKGVDSTLKIQPAKLEDSAVYLCASSSRGLFGELFFGEGSRLTVL.

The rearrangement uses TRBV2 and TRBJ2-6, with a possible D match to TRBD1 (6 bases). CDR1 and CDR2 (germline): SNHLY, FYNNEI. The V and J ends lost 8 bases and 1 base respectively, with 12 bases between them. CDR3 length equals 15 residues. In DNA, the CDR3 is TGTGCCAGCGTTATGGGGGCATCTGGGGCCAACGTCCTGACTTTC. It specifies CASVMGASGANVLTF.